Reported below is one T cell receptor beta chain. Its antigen is still unknown. 5'RACE primed at constant segments yielded TCR alpha and TCR beta cDNA libraries bearing sample barcodes and UMIs. Using its own MiXCR run on the 5' RACE reads, TCRdb lists one record per CDR3 protein. The sample has around 200,000 distinct CDR3 sequences; about 22% are singletons. This sample is drawn from a study of T-cell memory formation after mild COVID-19. Findings and caveats of the study: Memory cells collected pre-infection included some clones that later responded, suggesting cross-reactive memory joined. SARS-CoV-2 specificity of second-wave clones peaking day 37 was unconfirmed. For contracting clones, CD4+ ones sat mainly in CM and EM, CD8+ in EMRA.

This receptor was identified in an adult woman who had mild COVID-19 (a few samples of this study predate the infection). Cell type and time point are not known. The sequenced sample consisted of PBMCs or a T cell subset sorted from them (not recorded which).

In DNA form, the CDR3 reads TGTGCCAGCAGTGCGATGAACACTGAAGCTTTCTTT. Translation: CASSAMNTEAFF. This chain connects TRBV2 to TRBJ1-1; no definite D call. CDR1 and CDR2 (germline): SNHLY, FYNNEI. V dropped 4 bases and J dropped 0 bases, with 3 bases sitting between them. The CDR3 extends over 12 amino acids. Filled out from reference TRBV2 and TRBJ1-1, the complete variable domain reads EPEVTQTPSHQVTQMGQEVILRCVPISNHLYFYWYRQILGQKVEFLVSFYNNEISEKSEIFDDQFSVERPDGSNFTLKIRSTKLEDSAMYFCASSAMNTEAFFGQGTRLTVV.